This T cell receptor beta chain was documented in a study of shared clonotypes between healthy human individuals. Whole-study context: Sampling drew on donors who were a couple of women and a few men aged 18 to 49.

The CDR3 covers 13 residues. Germline V gene data show CDR1 as SGDLS and CDR2 as YYNGEE. Trimming removed 0 bases at V and 5 bases at J, with 7 bases between. Donors were Caucasian adults residing in Nashville, Tennessee, USA. Only in-frame clones appear in the TCRdb table, and some are missing; sequencing was by immunoSEQ multiplex PCR. The sample lists under 600,000 clones; around three quarters were seen once. This TCR came from a woman between 35 and 50 years old in good health. Some clones in this sample may be carry-over from other donors' samples. V usage is TRBV9 and J usage is TRBJ2-3; D remains unclear. Sequenced: PBMCs. In DNA form, the CDR3 reads TGTGCCAGCAGCGTAGGGCCGGTAGATACGCAGTATTTT. This codes for CASSVGPVDTQYF.